This T cell receptor (beta chain) was retrieved from a study of blood T cell repertoires in COVID-19. The CDR3 length is 14 residues. Trimming took 5 bases from V and 6 from J; bases not matched to a gene: 4. The germline gives CDR1 MNHEY, CDR2 SVGAGI. Sequenced by immunoSEQ multiplex PCR; TCRdb stores in-frame clones only, minus some. The sample has around 150,000 clones; around 77% are singletons. This sequence joins TRBV6-5 and TRBJ2-3; 11 bases align to TRBD2. The source material was peripheral blood. This TCR came from a man in his 70s with acute or convalescent COVID-19. The CDR3 DNA is TGTGCCAGCAGTCCTAGCGGGGGGAGGGATACGCAGTATTTT. Residues: CASSPSGGRDTQYF.